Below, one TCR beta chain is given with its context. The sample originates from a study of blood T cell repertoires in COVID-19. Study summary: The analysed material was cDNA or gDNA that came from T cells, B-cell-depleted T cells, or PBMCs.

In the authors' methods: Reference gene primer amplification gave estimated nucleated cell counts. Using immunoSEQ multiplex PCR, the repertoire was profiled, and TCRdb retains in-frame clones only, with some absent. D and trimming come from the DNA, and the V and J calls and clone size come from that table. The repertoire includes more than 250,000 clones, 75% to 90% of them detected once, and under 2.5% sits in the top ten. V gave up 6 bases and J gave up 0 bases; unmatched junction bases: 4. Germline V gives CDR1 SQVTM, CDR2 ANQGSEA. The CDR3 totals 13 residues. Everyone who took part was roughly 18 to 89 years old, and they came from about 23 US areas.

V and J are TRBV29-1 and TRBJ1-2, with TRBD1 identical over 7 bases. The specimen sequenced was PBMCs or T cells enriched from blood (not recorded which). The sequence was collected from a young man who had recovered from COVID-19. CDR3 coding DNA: TGCAGCGTGTGGACAGGAACTAACTATGGCTACACCTTC. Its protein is CSVWTGTNYGYTF.